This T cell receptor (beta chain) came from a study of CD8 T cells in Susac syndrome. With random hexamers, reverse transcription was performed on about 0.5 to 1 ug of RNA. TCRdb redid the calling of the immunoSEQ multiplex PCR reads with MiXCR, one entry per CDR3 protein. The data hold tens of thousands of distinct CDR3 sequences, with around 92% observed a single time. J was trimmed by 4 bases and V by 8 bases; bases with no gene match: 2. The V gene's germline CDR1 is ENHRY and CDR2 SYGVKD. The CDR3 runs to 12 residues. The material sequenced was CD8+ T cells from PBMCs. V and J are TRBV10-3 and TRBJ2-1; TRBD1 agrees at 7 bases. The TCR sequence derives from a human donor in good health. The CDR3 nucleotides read TGTGCCATCGGACAGGATTACAATGAGCAGTTCTTC. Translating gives CAIGQDYNEQFF.